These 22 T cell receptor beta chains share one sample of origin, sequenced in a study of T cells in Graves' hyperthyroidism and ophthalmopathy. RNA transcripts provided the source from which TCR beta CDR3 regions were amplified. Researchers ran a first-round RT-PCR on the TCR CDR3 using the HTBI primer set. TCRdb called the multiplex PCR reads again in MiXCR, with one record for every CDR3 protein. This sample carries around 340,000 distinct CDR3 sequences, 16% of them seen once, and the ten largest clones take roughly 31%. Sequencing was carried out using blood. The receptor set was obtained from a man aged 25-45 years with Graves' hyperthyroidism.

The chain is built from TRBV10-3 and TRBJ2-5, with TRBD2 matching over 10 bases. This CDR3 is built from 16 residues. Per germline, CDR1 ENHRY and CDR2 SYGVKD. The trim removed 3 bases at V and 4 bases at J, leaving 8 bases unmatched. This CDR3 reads CAISDASGSLVETQYF. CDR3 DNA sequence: TGTGCCATCAGTGACGCTAGCGGGAGTCTGGTAGAGACCCAGTACTTC.

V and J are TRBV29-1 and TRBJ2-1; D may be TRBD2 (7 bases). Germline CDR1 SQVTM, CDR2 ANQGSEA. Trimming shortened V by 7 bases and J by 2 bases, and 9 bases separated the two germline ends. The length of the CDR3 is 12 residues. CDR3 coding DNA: TGCAGCGGGGAGGGGGCCTACAATGAGCAGTTCTTC. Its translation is CSGEGAYNEQFF.

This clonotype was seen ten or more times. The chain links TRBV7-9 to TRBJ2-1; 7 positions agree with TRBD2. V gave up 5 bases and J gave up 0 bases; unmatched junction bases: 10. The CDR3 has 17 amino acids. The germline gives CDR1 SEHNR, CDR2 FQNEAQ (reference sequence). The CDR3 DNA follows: TGTGCCAGCAGCCCACCCTCTCGGGACTACTCCTACAATGAGCAGTTCTTC. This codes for CASSPPSRDYSYNEQFF.

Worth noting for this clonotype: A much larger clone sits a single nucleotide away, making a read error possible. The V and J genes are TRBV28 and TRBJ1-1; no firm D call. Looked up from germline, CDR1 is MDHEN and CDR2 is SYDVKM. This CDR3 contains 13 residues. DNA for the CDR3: TGTGCCAGCAGCTCCCGTATGAACACTGGAGCTTTCTTT. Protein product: CASSSRMNTGAFF. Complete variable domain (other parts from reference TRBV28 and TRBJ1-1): DVKVTQSSRYLVKRTGEKVFLECVQDMDHENMFWYRQDPGLGLRLIYFSYDVKMKEKGDIPEGYSVSREKKERFSLILESASTNQTSMYLCASSSRMNTGAFFGQGTRLTVV.

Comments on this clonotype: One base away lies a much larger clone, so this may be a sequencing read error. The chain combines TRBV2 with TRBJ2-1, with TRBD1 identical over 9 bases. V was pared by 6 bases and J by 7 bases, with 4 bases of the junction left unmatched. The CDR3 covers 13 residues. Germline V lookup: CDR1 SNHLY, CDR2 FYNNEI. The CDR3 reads CASRQGAPNEQFF. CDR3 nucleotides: TGTGCCAGCAGACAGGGGGCGCCTAATGAGCAGTTCTTC.

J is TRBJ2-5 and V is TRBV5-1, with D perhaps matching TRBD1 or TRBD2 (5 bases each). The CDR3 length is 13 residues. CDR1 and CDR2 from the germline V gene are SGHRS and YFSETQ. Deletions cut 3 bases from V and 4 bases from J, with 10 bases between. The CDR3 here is CASSWGPGETQYF. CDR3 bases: TGCGCCAGCAGCTGGGGACCTGGAGAGACCCAGTACTTC.

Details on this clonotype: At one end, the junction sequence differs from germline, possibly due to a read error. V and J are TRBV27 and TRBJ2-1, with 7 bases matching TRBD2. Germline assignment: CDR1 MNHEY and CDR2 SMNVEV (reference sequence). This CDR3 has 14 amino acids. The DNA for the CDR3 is TGTGCCGGCAGTTTATTTGGCGGGAGCAATGAGCAGTTCTTC. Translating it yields CAGSLFGGSNEQFF.

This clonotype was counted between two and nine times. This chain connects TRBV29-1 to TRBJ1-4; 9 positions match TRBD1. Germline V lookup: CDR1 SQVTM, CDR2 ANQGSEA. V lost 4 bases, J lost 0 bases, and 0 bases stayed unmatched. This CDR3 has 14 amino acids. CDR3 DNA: TGCAGCGTTGGGGACAGGGCAACTAATGAAAAACTGTTTTTT. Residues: CSVGDRATNEKLFF.

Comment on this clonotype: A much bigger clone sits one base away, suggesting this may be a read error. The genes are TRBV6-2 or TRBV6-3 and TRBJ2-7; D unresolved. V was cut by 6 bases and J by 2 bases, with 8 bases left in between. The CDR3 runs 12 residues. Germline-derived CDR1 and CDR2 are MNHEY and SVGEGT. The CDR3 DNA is TGTGCCAGCAGCCTCTGGACCTACGAGCAGTACTTC. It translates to CASSLWTYEQYF.

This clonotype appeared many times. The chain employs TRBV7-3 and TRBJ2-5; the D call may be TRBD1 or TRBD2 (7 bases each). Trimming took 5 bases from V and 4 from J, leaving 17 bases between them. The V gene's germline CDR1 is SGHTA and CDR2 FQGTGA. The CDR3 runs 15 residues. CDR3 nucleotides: TGTGCCAGCAGCCGGGGAGGGGGCTTGCGAGAGACCCAGTACTTC. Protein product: CASSRGGGLRETQYF.

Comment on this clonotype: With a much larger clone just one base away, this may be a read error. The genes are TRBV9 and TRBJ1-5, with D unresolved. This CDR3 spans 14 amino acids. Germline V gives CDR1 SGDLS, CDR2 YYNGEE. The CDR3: CAGSQDGIYQPQHF. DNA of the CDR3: TGTGCCGGCAGCCAGGACGGAATCTATCAGCCCCAGCATTTT.

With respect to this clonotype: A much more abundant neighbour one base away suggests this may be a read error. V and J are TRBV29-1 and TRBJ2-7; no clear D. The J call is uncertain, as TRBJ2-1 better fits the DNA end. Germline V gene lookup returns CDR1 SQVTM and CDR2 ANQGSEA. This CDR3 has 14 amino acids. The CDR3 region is CSVVSGDFSYEQFF. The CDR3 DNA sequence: TGCAGCGTTGTTAGTGGCGACTTTTCTTACGAGCAGTTCTTC.

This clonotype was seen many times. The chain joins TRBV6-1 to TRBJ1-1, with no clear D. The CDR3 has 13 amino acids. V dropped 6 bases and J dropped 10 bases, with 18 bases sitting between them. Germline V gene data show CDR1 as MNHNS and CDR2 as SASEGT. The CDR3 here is CASSLRPETRAFF. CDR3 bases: TGTGCCAGCAGCCTCAGACCCGAAACTCGAGCTTTCTTT.

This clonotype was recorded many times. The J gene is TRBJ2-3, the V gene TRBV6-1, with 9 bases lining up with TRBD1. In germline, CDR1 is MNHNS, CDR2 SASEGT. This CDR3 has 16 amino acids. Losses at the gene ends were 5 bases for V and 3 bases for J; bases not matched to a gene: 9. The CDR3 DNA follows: TGTGCCAGCAGTCCTGCTCCGGGACAGGGTACAGATACGCAGTATTTT. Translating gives CASSPAPGQGTDTQYF.

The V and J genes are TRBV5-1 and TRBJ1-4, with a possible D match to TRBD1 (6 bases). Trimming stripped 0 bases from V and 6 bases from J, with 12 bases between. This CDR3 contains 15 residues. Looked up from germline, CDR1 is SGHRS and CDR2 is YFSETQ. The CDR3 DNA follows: TGCGCCAGCAGCTTGGCCCGACAGGTTCATGAAAAACTGTTTTTT. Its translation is CASSLARQVHEKLFF.

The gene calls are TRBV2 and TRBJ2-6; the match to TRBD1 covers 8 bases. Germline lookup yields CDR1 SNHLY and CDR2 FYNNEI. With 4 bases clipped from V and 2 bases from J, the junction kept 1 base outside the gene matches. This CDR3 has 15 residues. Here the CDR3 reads CASSATGAGANVLTF. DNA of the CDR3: TGTGCCAGCAGTGCGACAGGGGCTGGGGCCAACGTCCTGACTTTC.

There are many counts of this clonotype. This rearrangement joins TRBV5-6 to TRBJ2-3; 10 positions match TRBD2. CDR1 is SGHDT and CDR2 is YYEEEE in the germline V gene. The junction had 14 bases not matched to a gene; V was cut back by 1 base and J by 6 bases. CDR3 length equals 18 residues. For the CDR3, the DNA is TGTGCCAGCAGCTTGTGGGGCGGGGGGCTAGCGGGAGCGGATACGCAGTATTTT. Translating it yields CASSLWGGGLAGADTQYF.

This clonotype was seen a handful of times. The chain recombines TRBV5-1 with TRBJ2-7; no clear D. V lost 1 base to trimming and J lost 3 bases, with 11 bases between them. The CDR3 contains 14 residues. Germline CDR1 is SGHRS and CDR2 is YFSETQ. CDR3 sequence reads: CASSLSLQNYEQYF. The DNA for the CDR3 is TGCGCCAGCAGCTTGTCATTGCAGAACTACGAGCAGTACTTC.

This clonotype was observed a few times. This CDR3 reads CSVGGVGLQETQYF. The CDR3 bases are TGCAGCGTTGGCGGTGTTGGACTACAAGAGACCCAGTACTTC. The gene calls are TRBV29-1 and TRBJ2-5, with a weak D call TRBD2 (6 bases). The V gene's germline CDR1 is SQVTM and CDR2 ANQGSEA. CDR3 length: 14 amino acids. V was shortened by 4 bases and J by 2 bases, with 14 bases between the two germline ends.

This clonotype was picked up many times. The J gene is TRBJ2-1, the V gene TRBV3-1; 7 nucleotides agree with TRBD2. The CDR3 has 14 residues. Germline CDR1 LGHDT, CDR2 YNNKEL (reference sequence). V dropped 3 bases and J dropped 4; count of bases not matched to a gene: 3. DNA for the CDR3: TGTGCCAGCAGCCACCGCGGGGGTTACAATGAGCAGTTCTTC. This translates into CASSHRGGYNEQFF.

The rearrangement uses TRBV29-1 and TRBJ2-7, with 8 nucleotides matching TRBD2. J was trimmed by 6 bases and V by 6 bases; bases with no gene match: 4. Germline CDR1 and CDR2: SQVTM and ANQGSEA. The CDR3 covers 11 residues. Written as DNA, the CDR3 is TGCAGCGTGGGGACTAGTGTCGAGCAGTACTTC. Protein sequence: CSVGTSVEQYF.

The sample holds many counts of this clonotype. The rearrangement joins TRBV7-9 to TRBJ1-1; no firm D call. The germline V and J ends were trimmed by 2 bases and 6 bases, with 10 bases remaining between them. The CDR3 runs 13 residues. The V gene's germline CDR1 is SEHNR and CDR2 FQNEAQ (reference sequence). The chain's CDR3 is CASSLYGSPEAFF. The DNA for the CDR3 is TGTGCCAGCAGCTTATACGGGTCCCCTGAAGCTTTCTTT.